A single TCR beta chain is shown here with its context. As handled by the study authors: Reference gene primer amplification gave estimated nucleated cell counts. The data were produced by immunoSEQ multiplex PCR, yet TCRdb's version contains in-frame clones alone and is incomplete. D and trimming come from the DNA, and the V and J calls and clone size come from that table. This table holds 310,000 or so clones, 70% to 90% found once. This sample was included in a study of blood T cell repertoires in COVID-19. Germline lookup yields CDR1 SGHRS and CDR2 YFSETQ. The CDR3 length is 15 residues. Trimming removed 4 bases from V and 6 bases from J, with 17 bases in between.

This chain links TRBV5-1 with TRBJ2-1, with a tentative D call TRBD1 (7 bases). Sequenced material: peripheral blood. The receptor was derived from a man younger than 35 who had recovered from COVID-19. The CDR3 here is CASSGGTAATNEQFF. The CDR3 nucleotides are TGCGCCAGCAGCGGCGGGACAGCAGCTACCAATGAGCAGTTCTTC.